The source of this TCR beta chain is a study of cytomegalovirus exposure and HLA in healthy donors. Donors in the study were healthy people who gave bone marrow. V gave up 6 bases and J gave up 3 bases, with 20 bases separating them. Germline V gene lookup returns CDR1 SQVTM and CDR2 ANQGSEA. The CDR3 is made up of 15 amino acids. With 60 Vbeta and 13 Jbeta primers, the PCR was carried out. Assay used: immunoSEQ multiplex PCR; TCRdb lists only in-frame clones, some missing. Found here are 50,000 or so clones; the top ten clones hold less than 2.5%. The sample taken for sequencing was PBMCs. This clonotype was obtained from a woman younger than 35 in good health and CMV-seronegative. The V gene is TRBV29-1, the J gene TRBJ1-1; possibly TRBD1 for D (6 bases). In DNA, the CDR3 is TGCAGCGTAGGTACTCCGACAGGTTGGGACACTGAAGCTTTCTTT. This translates into CSVGTPTGWDTEAFF.